These T cell receptor beta chains were read from a single sample in a study of cytomegalovirus exposure and HLA in healthy donors. Sequencing was performed with immunoSEQ multiplex PCR; in TCRdb, only in-frame clones are kept and a portion is missing. The sample has 75,000 to 90,000 clones, around 96% seen once. The specimen sequenced was PBMCs. The source is a man younger than 35 in good health and CMV-seropositive. CDR3s include the opening cysteine and the closing phenylalanine or tryptophan. Fields, in order: clone size, D gene, J gene, V gene, CDR3 protein, CDR3 DNA. The D gene is left open where the match is weak. Only part of the rows carry a size: once, few, many, or a class if the clone is expanded.

>NA|NA|TRBJ1-2|TRBV10-3
CAISESTFSPGKDGYTF
TGTGCCATCAGTGAGTCGACCTTTTCGCCAGGGAAGGATGGCTACACCTTC
>NA|NA|TRBJ2-6|TRBV7-2
CASSLGVGRAGANVLTF
TGTGCCAGCAGCTTAGGAGTGGGCAGAGCTGGGGCCAACGTCCTGACTTTC
>NA|TRBD1|TRBJ2-3|TRBV18
CASSRTGAGANTQYF
TGTGCCAGCTCTCGTACAGGGGCCGGGGCAAATACGCAGTATTTT
>NA|NA|TRBJ2-2|TRBV30
CAWRSGAGTGELFF
TGTGCCTGGAGGTCAGGGGCGGGCACCGGGGAGCTGTTTTTT
>once|TRBD2|TRBJ2-7|TRBV19
CASRKTSGGDYEQYF
TGTGCCAGTAGGAAGACTAGCGGAGGAGACTACGAGCAGTACTTC
>NA|NA|TRBJ2-7|TRBV7-7
CASSLGLANEQYF
TGTGCTAGCAGCTTGGGTCTAGCGAACGAGCAGTACTTC
>NA|NA|TRBJ2-3|TRBV19
CASSGLATDTQYF
TGTGCCAGTAGTGGATTAGCGACAGATACGCAGTATTTT
>NA|NA|TRBJ1-1|TRBV5-7
CASSSRGTEAFF
TGTGCCAGCAGCTCCAGGGGCACTGAAGCTTTCTTT
>NA|NA|TRBJ1-1|TRBV21-1
CASSPHRDPEAFF
TGTGCCAGCAGCCCCCACAGGGATCCTGAAGCTTTCTTT
>NA|TRBD1|TRBJ1-3|TRBV6-1
CASRGQGAGNTIYF
TGTGCCAGCAGGGGACAGGGGGCGGGAAACACCATATATTTT
>NA|TRBD1|TRBJ2-1|TRBV7-7
CASSTDRGHEQFF
TGTGCTAGCAGCACCGACAGGGGGCACGAGCAGTTCTTC
>few|NA|TRBJ2-5|TRBV2
CASTLGGLARETQYF
TGTGCCAGCACCTTAGGGGGTTTAGCACGAGAGACCCAGTACTTC
>NA|NA|TRBJ1-1|TRBV15
CATSGLGGTEAFF
TGTGCCACCAGTGGACTCGGGGGCACTGAAGCTTTCTTT
>NA|NA|TRBJ1-5|TRBV30
CAWSPGSFQPQHF
TGTGCCTGGAGTCCGGGGTCGTTTCAGCCCCAGCATTTT
>NA|NA|TRBJ2-3|TRBV9
CASSAQTDTQYF
TGTGCCAGCAGCGCCCAGACAGATACGCAGTATTTT